The rows below give T cell receptor beta chains drawn from one sample of a study of tumour-infiltrating T cells in Burkitt lymphoma. The table came from immunoSEQ multiplex PCR; TCRdb's copy has only in-frame clones and leaves some out. This sample has some 5,100 clones; about 15% occur once, and the top ten carry roughly an eighth. The specimen was tumor tissue. Receptor source: a human donor with diffuse large B-cell lymphoma. Both conserved end residues are part of each CDR3. Each record gives: CDR3 DNA, CDR3 protein, clone size, D gene, V gene, J gene. The D gene is left open where the match is weak. Size tells how often a clone was seen (once, few, many) or the class of an expanded clone, and some rows leave it out.

CDR3nt: TGTGCCAGCAGTCTAGGGAGGCACTATGGCTACACCTTC; CDR3aa: CASSLGRHYGYTF; abundance: few; d_gene: .; v_gene: TRBV28; j_gene: TRBJ1-2
CDR3nt: TGCGCCAGCAGCTTGGCCCACAGAACCTACGAGCAGTACTTC; CDR3aa: CASSLAHRTYEQYF; abundance: .; d_gene: .; v_gene: TRBV5-1; j_gene: TRBJ2-7
CDR3nt: TGTGCCAGCAGCTTGTATCCGCAGGCCCCTAATTCACCCCTCCACTTT; CDR3aa: CASSLYPQAPNSPLHF; abundance: once; d_gene: .; v_gene: TRBV5-6; j_gene: TRBJ1-6
CDR3nt: TGTGCCAGCAGCCCGCTCCAGGGGGGTAGTGAAAAACTGTTTTTT; CDR3aa: CASSPLQGGSEKLFF; abundance: .; d_gene: TRBD1; v_gene: TRBV28; j_gene: TRBJ1-4
CDR3nt: TGTGCCAGCAGTGTTCCGGGACACCAAACCGGGGAGCTGTTTTTT; CDR3aa: CASSVPGHQTGELFF; abundance: .; d_gene: .; v_gene: TRBV28; j_gene: TRBJ2-2
CDR3nt: TGTGCCAGCAGCTCAAGGGGACAGACCTCCTACGAGCAGTACTTC; CDR3aa: CASSSRGQTSYEQYF; abundance: .; d_gene: TRBD1; v_gene: TRBV7-2; j_gene: TRBJ2-7
CDR3nt: TGTGCCAGCAGCCAAGAAAACGATAGAACCACAGATACGCAGTATTTT; CDR3aa: CASSQENDRTTDTQYF; abundance: few; d_gene: .; v_gene: TRBV4-2; j_gene: TRBJ2-3
CDR3nt: TGCGCCAGCAGCTCCGGGACCGCCACCTACGAGCAGTACTTC; CDR3aa: CASSSGTATYEQYF; abundance: few; d_gene: .; v_gene: TRBV5-1; j_gene: TRBJ2-7
CDR3nt: TGTGCCAGCAGTGTGACCGGTTATAGCAATCAGCCCCAGCATTTT; CDR3aa: CASSVTGYSNQPQHF; abundance: few; d_gene: .; v_gene: TRBV28; j_gene: TRBJ1-5
CDR3nt: TGTGCCAGCAGCGCCAGACTAGCGGGAGAAAGGGAGGTGCAGTTCTTC; CDR3aa: CASSARLAGEREVQFF; abundance: .; d_gene: TRBD2; v_gene: TRBV9; j_gene: TRBJ2-1
CDR3nt: TGTGCCAGCAGCTCGATCGCGGTGGGATATACGCAGTATTTT; CDR3aa: CASSSIAVGYTQYF; abundance: .; d_gene: .; v_gene: TRBV7-9; j_gene: TRBJ2-3
CDR3nt: TGTGCCAGCGGGGGGACTTCCTACGAGCAGTACTTC; CDR3aa: CASGGTSYEQYF; abundance: few; d_gene: .; v_gene: TRBV2; j_gene: TRBJ2-7
CDR3nt: TGCGCCAGCAGCCAAGTAAAAGGACGCGATTCACCCCTCCACTTT; CDR3aa: CASSQVKGRDSPLHF; abundance: .; d_gene: .; v_gene: TRBV4-1; j_gene: TRBJ1-6
CDR3nt: TGTGCCAGTAGTAAGGGCCCCTCCTACGAGCAGTACTTC; CDR3aa: CASSKGPSYEQYF; abundance: few; d_gene: .; v_gene: TRBV19; j_gene: TRBJ2-7
CDR3nt: TGTGCCAGCAGGCGGAGACTAGCGGGAGGTGCGGACACCGGGGAGCTGTTTTTT; CDR3aa: CASRRRLAGGADTGELFF; abundance: few; d_gene: TRBD2; v_gene: TRBV7-8; j_gene: TRBJ2-2
CDR3nt: TGTGCCAGTACTCAAATCCGAGGCGCTGAAGCTTTCTTT; CDR3aa: CASTQIRGAEAFF; abundance: few; d_gene: .; v_gene: TRBV19; j_gene: TRBJ1-1
CDR3nt: TGTGCCAGCAGCCCCGGGACACTCATGTACGAGCAGTACTTC; CDR3aa: CASSPGTLMYEQYF; abundance: few; d_gene: .; v_gene: TRBV27; j_gene: TRBJ2-7
CDR3nt: TGTGCCAGCAGTCGCGGACTTCCGAATTGGTCCTACAATGAGCAGTTCTTC; CDR3aa: CASSRGLPNWSYNEQFF; abundance: few; d_gene: .; v_gene: TRBV27; j_gene: TRBJ2-1
CDR3nt: TGTGCCAGCAGTTGGGACACCCGACTGAACACTGAAGCTTTCTTT; CDR3aa: CASSWDTRLNTEAFF; abundance: .; d_gene: .; v_gene: TRBV28; j_gene: TRBJ1-1
CDR3nt: TGTGCCAGCAGCCGATCGGCCTGGAATACGCAGTATTTT; CDR3aa: CASSRSAWNTQYF; abundance: .; d_gene: .; v_gene: TRBV27; j_gene: TRBJ2-3
CDR3nt: TGCAGCGTCGCCGACAGGTATAGGAGCTCCTACAATGAGCAGTTCTTC; CDR3aa: CSVADRYRSSYNEQFF; abundance: .; d_gene: .; v_gene: TRBV29-1; j_gene: TRBJ2-1
CDR3nt: TGTGCCAGCAGCGCTACCTGGGAGCAGTACTTC; CDR3aa: CASSATWEQYF; abundance: .; d_gene: .; v_gene: TRBV5-5; j_gene: TRBJ2-5
CDR3nt: TGCGCCAGCAGCTTTGGGCAGGGTGGTAGCGAGCAGTACTTC; CDR3aa: CASSFGQGGSEQYF; abundance: few; d_gene: .; v_gene: TRBV5-1; j_gene: TRBJ2-7
CDR3nt: TGTGCCAGTAGTATAAGGCCAGCGGGAGGGCCTAATGAGCAGTTCTTC; CDR3aa: CASSIRPAGGPNEQFF; abundance: .; d_gene: TRBD2; v_gene: TRBV19; j_gene: TRBJ2-1
CDR3nt: TGTGCCAGCGGTTACAATGAGCAGTTCTTC; CDR3aa: CASGYNEQFF; abundance: .; d_gene: .; v_gene: TRBV6-5; j_gene: TRBJ2-1
CDR3nt: TGTGCCAGCCGTACTCGGGGGCAAAACACTGAAGCTTTCTTT; CDR3aa: CASRTRGQNTEAFF; abundance: .; d_gene: .; v_gene: TRBV28; j_gene: TRBJ1-1
CDR3nt: TGTGCCAGCACTGCGGGAGGAATAACCGGGGAGCTGTTTTTT; CDR3aa: CASTAGGITGELFF; abundance: .; d_gene: TRBD2; v_gene: TRBV2; j_gene: TRBJ2-2
CDR3nt: TGTGCCTGGAGTGTACTAACCGGGACAGGGGGCTACAATGAGCAGTTCTTC; CDR3aa: CAWSVLTGTGGYNEQFF; abundance: few; d_gene: TRBD1; v_gene: TRBV30; j_gene: TRBJ2-1
CDR3nt: TGTGCCAGCAGTTTGGACAGGGGAGTTGAGCAGTTCTTC; CDR3aa: CASSLDRGVEQFF; abundance: .; d_gene: TRBD1; v_gene: TRBV2; j_gene: TRBJ2-1
CDR3nt: TGTGCCAGCATTAAAACCCGGTCTAGCAGAGTCACAGATACGCAGTATTTT; CDR3aa: CASIKTRSSRVTDTQYF; abundance: .; d_gene: .; v_gene: TRBV2; j_gene: TRBJ2-3
CDR3nt: TGTGCCAGCAGCCCGGTAGGGAGCGGGAGGACTAGCACAGATACGCAGTATTTT; CDR3aa: CASSPVGSGRTSTDTQYF; abundance: .; d_gene: TRBD2; v_gene: TRBV7-6; j_gene: TRBJ2-3
CDR3nt: TGTGCCAGCAGCCCGGGACTAGCGGGAAACACCGGGGAGCTGTTTTTT; CDR3aa: CASSPGLAGNTGELFF; abundance: .; d_gene: TRBD2; v_gene: TRBV7-6; j_gene: TRBJ2-2
CDR3nt: TGTGCCAGCAGCTTAAAAGGAGCGGGAGGTGCCAATGAGCAGTTCTTC; CDR3aa: CASSLKGAGGANEQFF; abundance: .; d_gene: TRBD2; v_gene: TRBV7-8; j_gene: TRBJ2-1
CDR3nt: TGTGCCAGCAGCCAAGAGGGCAGGATTTACGAGCAGTACTTC; CDR3aa: CASSQEGRIYEQYF; abundance: .; d_gene: .; v_gene: TRBV14; j_gene: TRBJ2-7
CDR3nt: TGTGCCAGCAGCTCCCTTGACAGGGGGCGAACAGATACGCAGTATTTT; CDR3aa: CASSSLDRGRTDTQYF; abundance: few; d_gene: TRBD1; v_gene: TRBV7-8; j_gene: TRBJ2-3
CDR3nt: TGTGCCACCAGGACAGGGTACTATGGCTACACCTTC; CDR3aa: CATRTGYYGYTF; abundance: .; d_gene: TRBD1; v_gene: TRBV28; j_gene: TRBJ1-2
CDR3nt: TGTGCCTGGTCAGGTGAGGGAGAGACCCAGTACTTC; CDR3aa: CAWSGEGETQYF; abundance: .; d_gene: .; v_gene: TRBV30; j_gene: TRBJ2-5
CDR3nt: TGTGCCTGCACGGGACTGAGCTCCTACGAGCAGTACTTC; CDR3aa: CACTGLSSYEQYF; abundance: .; d_gene: .; v_gene: TRBV28; j_gene: TRBJ2-7
CDR3nt: TGCGCCAGCAGCTCCTCGGGGGTGGAGGAAGAGACCCAGTACTTC; CDR3aa: CASSSSGVEEETQYF; abundance: few; d_gene: .; v_gene: TRBV5-1; j_gene: TRBJ2-5
CDR3nt: TGTGCCAGCAGCTTGTTGCAGTCGGCGAGCTCTACAGGCTACACCTTC; CDR3aa: CASSLLQSASSTGYTF; abundance: .; d_gene: .; v_gene: TRBV5-6; j_gene: TRBJ1-2
CDR3nt: TGTGCCAGCAGCTTACCAGGGTCCGGGAGAGAGACCCAGTACTTC; CDR3aa: CASSLPGSGRETQYF; abundance: .; d_gene: .; v_gene: TRBV7-6; j_gene: TRBJ2-5
CDR3nt: TGTGCAGTAGGATCGTGGGACTATGGCTACACCTTC; CDR3aa: CAVGSWDYGYTF; abundance: few; d_gene: .; v_gene: TRBV28; j_gene: TRBJ1-2
CDR3nt: TGCAGCGTTGAGTTTGGCTACGAGCAGTACTTC; CDR3aa: CSVEFGYEQYF; abundance: few; d_gene: .; v_gene: TRBV29-1; j_gene: TRBJ2-7
CDR3nt: TGTGCCAGCAGCAAAGGTCGTGTCCACTTCTACGAGCAGTACTTC; CDR3aa: CASSKGRVHFYEQYF; abundance: .; d_gene: .; v_gene: TRBV21-1; j_gene: TRBJ2-7
CDR3nt: TGTGCCACTCAAAACACCGGGGAGCTGTTTTTT; CDR3aa: CATQNTGELFF; abundance: .; d_gene: .; v_gene: TRBV28; j_gene: TRBJ2-2
CDR3nt: TGCGCCAGCAGCCATGTCTCCGGGGAGCTGTTTTTT; CDR3aa: CASSHVSGELFF; abundance: once; d_gene: .; v_gene: TRBV4-1; j_gene: TRBJ2-2
CDR3nt: TGTGCCCTCAACCCCTTAGCGGGAGGCCTCTCCTACAATGAGCAGTTCTTC; CDR3aa: CALNPLAGGLSYNEQFF; abundance: .; d_gene: TRBD2; v_gene: TRBV11-3; j_gene: TRBJ2-1
CDR3nt: TGTGCCAGCAGTTTTGACACGGGAGCGAGGGAGCAGTACTTC; CDR3aa: CASSFDTGAREQYF; abundance: few; d_gene: .; v_gene: TRBV28; j_gene: TRBJ2-7
CDR3nt: TGTGCCAGTGGACAGGGTCACGAGCAGTACTTC; CDR3aa: CASGQGHEQYF; abundance: .; d_gene: TRBD1; v_gene: TRBV19; j_gene: TRBJ2-7
CDR3nt: TGTGCCAGCTCACCGTTTCCCACAGATACGCAGTATTTT; CDR3aa: CASSPFPTDTQYF; abundance: .; d_gene: .; v_gene: TRBV18; j_gene: TRBJ2-3
CDR3nt: TGTGCCACCAGTGTCGGGAGTGGGAGCACAGATACGCAGTATTTT; CDR3aa: CATSVGSGSTDTQYF; abundance: .; d_gene: .; v_gene: TRBV15; j_gene: TRBJ2-3
CDR3nt: TGTGCCAGCAGTTCGACAGGAGATGAAGCTTTCTTT; CDR3aa: CASSSTGDEAFF; abundance: few; d_gene: .; v_gene: TRBV28; j_gene: TRBJ1-1